This T cell receptor (beta chain) is from a study of blood T cell repertoires in COVID-19. Study information: Specimens from acute and convalescent COVID-19 originated in the United States, Italy and Spain. In each case, the material was cDNA or gDNA derived from T cells, B-cell-depleted T cells, or PBMCs.

Per the original methods: How many nucleated cells were present was estimated from reference gene primer amplification. Sequenced by immunoSEQ multiplex PCR; TCRdb stores in-frame clones only, minus some. The V and J calls and clone size were taken over from that table, and D and trimming were inferred from the DNA. Among 90,000 to 110,000 clones listed, roughly 80% were seen once. The CDR3 runs to 15 residues. The V segment lost 5 bases and the J segment 3 bases; nucleotides outside the gene matches: 7. Germline loops: CDR1 MDHEN, CDR2 SYDVKM. Sequenced material: peripheral blood. The chain joins TRBV28 to TRBJ1-5; 7 bases map to TRBD1. The source is an older woman with acute or convalescent COVID-19. The CDR3 loop is CASSTLDRNNQPQHF. In nucleotides, the CDR3 is TGTGCCAGCAGTACCTTGGACAGGAACAATCAGCCCCAGCATTTT.